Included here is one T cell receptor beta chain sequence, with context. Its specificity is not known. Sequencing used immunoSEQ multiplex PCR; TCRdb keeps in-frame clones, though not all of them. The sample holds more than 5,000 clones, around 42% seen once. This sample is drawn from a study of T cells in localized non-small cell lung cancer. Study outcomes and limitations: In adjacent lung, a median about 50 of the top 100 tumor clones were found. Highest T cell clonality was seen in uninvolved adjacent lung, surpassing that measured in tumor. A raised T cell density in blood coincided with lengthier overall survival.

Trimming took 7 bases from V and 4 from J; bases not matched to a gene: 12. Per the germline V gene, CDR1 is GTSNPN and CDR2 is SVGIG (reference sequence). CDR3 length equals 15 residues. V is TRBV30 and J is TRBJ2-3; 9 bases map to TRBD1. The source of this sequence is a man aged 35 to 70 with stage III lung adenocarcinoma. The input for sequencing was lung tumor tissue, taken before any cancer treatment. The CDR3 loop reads CASSLGTGFADTQYF. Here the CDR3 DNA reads TGTGCCTCCTCCCTTGGGACAGGGTTTGCAGATACGCAGTATTTT.